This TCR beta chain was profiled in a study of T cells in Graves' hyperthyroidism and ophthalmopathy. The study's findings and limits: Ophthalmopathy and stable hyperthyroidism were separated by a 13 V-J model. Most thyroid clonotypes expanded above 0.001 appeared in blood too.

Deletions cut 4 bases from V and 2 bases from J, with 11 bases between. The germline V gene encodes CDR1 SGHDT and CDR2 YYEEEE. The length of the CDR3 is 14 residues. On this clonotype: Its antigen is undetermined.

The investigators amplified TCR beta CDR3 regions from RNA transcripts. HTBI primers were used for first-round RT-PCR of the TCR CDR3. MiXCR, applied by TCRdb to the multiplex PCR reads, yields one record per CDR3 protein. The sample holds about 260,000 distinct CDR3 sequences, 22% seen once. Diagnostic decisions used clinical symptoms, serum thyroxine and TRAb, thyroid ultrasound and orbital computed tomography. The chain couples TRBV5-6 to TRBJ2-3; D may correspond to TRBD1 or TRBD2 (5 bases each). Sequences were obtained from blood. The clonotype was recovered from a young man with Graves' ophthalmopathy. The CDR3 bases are TGTGCCAGCAGCCCCGAGGGGTACACAGATACGCAGTATTTT. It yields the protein CASSPEGYTDTQYF.